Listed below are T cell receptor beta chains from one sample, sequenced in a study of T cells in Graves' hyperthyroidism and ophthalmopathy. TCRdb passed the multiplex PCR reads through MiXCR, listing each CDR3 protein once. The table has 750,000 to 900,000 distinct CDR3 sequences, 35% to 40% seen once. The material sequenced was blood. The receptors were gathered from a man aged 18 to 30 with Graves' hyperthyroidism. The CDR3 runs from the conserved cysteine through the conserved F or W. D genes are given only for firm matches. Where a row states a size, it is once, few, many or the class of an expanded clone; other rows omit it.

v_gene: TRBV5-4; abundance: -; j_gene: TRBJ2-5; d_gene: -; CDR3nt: TGTGCCAGCAGCCTAGCGAAACAAGAGACCCAGTACTTC; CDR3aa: CASSLAKQETQYF
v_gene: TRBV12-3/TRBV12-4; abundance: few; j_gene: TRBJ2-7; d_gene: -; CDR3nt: TGTGCCAGCAGCGTAGATCCAGCGGTTACCTACGAGCAGTACTTC; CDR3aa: CASSVDPAVTYEQYF
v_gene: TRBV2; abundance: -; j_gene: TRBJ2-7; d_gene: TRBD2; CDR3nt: TGTGCCAGCGGGGGACTAGCGGACCCGCCCTACGAGCAGTACTTC; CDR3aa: CASGGLADPPYEQYF
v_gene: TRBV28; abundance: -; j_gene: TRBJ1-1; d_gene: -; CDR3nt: TGTGCCAGCAGTTTAGGCAGGGTTGGAGCTTTCTTT; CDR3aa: CASSLGRVGAFF
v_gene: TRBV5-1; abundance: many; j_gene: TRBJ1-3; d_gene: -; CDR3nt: TGTGCCAGCAGCTTAGGCGCCTCTGGAAACACCATATATTTT; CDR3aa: CASSLGASGNTIYF
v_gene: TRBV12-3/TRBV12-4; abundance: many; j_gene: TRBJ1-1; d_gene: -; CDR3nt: TGTGCCAGCAGCTTTTCGGGCACTGAAGCTTTCTTT; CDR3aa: CASSFSGTEAFF
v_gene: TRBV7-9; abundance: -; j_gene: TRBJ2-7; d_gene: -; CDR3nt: TGTGCCAGCAGCTTAACCGCAGGGGCCTACGAGCAGTACTTC; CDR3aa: CASSLTAGAYEQYF
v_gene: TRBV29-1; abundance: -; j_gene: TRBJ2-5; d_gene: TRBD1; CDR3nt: TGCAGCAGCTTCGGGACAGCAGAAGGTCTCCAAGAGACCCAGTACTTC; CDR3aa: CSSFGTAEGLQETQYF
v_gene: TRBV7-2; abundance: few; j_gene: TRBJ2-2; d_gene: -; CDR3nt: TGTGCCAGCAGCTTAGAGTGGAGACAGGCAGTGAACACCGGGGAGCTGTTTTTT; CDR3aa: CASSLEWRQAVNTGELFF
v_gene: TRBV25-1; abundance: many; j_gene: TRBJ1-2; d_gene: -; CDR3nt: TGTGCCAGCAGTGCCTACAGTTTCGGCGGCTACACCTTC; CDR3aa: CASSAYSFGGYTF